This entry lists 14 T cell receptor beta chains sequenced from one sample in a study of blood T cell repertoires in COVID-19. Clones were sequenced by immunoSEQ multiplex PCR, and TCRdb holds only the in-frame ones, with some missing. The repertoire holds 40,000 or so clones, with around four fifths as singletons. Material: peripheral blood. These receptors all come from a man aged 45-60 years with active COVID-19.

The rearrangement links TRBV28 to TRBJ1-5; TRBD1 matches 7 bases. V shed 6 bases and J 5 bases; nucleotides not matched to a gene: 10. The CDR3 is 15 residues long. Per germline, CDR1 MDHEN and CDR2 SYDVKM. CDR3 DNA sequence: TGTGCCAGCAGATTACCGACAGGGCCGGATCAGCCCCAGCATTTT. It specifies CASRLPTGPDQPQHF.

The V call is TRBV6-5, the J call TRBJ2-7; 9 bases match TRBD1. The germline gives CDR1 MNHEY, CDR2 SVGAGI. V was clipped by 10 bases and J by 9 bases; unmatched bases: 10. The CDR3 has 12 residues. The CDR3 loop reads CATGQGLKGQYF. The CDR3 DNA reads TGTGCCACGGGACAGGGCCTGAAGGGGCAGTACTTC.

The CDR3 here is CASSLGRTDPYNEQFF. CDR3 in DNA: TGTGCCAGCAGCTTAGGGCGGACAGATCCCTACAATGAGCAGTTCTTC. This sequence joins TRBV13 and TRBJ2-1; D is possibly TRBD1 (6 bases). V lost 0 bases, J lost 2 bases, and 11 bases lay in between. The germline gives CDR1 PRHDT, CDR2 FYEKMQ (reference sequence). This CDR3 comprises 16 residues. Together with reference TRBV13 and TRBJ2-1, the CDR3 gives the full variable domain: AAGVIQSPRHLIKEKRETATLKCYPIPRHDTVYWYQQGPGQDPQFLISFYEKMQSDKGSIPDRFSAQQFSDYHSELNMSSLELGDSALYFCASSLGRTDPYNEQFFGPGTRLTVL.

This rearrangement joins TRBV5-5 to TRBJ1-4; no firm D call. CDR1 is SGHKS and CDR2 is YYEKEE in the germline V gene (reference sequence). This CDR3 has 16 amino acids. V shed 2 bases and J shed 7 bases, with 18 bases lying between them. CDR3 in amino acids: CASSFWEGFSGEKLFF. In DNA, the CDR3 is TGTGCCAGCAGCTTTTGGGAGGGATTTAGCGGTGAAAAACTGTTTTTT.

This rearrangement joins TRBV5-1 to TRBJ2-7; 11 bases are a match to TRBD1. The junction had 12 bases not matched to a gene; V was cut back by 4 bases and J by 3 bases. Germline V gene data show CDR1 as SGHRS and CDR2 as YFSETQ. This CDR3 is 17 amino acids long. CDR3 sequence reads: CASSEPGTGGPYYEQYF. CDR3 DNA sequence: TGCGCCAGCAGCGAACCCGGGACAGGGGGGCCATACTACGAGCAGTACTTC.

The chain joins TRBV27 to TRBJ1-6, with no clear D. Trimming left V 0 bases short and J 4 bases short, with 4 bases between. Germline V gives CDR1 MNHEY, CDR2 SMNVEV (reference sequence). The CDR3 runs to 14 residues. DNA for the CDR3: TGTGCCAGCAGTTTATCGCGGTATAATTCACCCCTCCACTTT. This encodes CASSLSRYNSPLHF.

V is TRBV6-6 and J is TRBJ2-7, with 9 bases matching TRBD1. This CDR3 spans 16 amino acids. CDR1 MNHNY and CDR2 SVGAGI come from the germline V gene (reference sequence). Trimming removed 7 bases from V and 1 base from J; junction bases left unmatched: 11. CDR3 amino acids: CASTRLGGTGSYEQYF. The CDR3 DNA is TGTGCCAGCACTCGATTAGGGGGGACAGGGTCCTACGAGCAGTACTTC.

DNA of the CDR3: TGTGCCAGTAGTATGCTATCTGAAGATGGCTACACCTTC. Amino acids: CASSMLSEDGYTF. This chain uses TRBV19 with TRBJ1-2; no definite D call. Germline values: CDR1 LNHDA, CDR2 SQIVND (reference sequence). The CDR3 runs 13 residues. With 3 bases removed from V and 6 bases from J, the gap between germline ends came to 11 bases. Full variable domain (missing parts from reference TRBV19 and TRBJ1-2): DGGITQSPKYLFRKEGQNVTLSCEQNLNHDAMYWYRQDPGQGLRLIYYSQIVNDFQKGDIAEGYSVSREKKESFPLTVTSAQKNPTAFYLCASSMLSEDGYTFGSGTRLTVV.

Of note for this clone: In the same sample, other DNA sequences code for this CDR3. The chain couples TRBV6-5 to TRBJ2-3, with a weak D call TRBD2 (6 bases). The CDR3 runs to 16 residues. Germline V gene lookup returns CDR1 MNHEY and CDR2 SVGAGI. V lost 1 base and J 2 bases, leaving 13 bases between the germline ends. Here the CDR3 reads CASSYWLGGPTDTQYF. CDR3 DNA sequence: TGTGCCAGCAGTTACTGGCTCGGAGGGCCCACAGATACGCAGTATTTT.

The table lists this clone with a few counts. V gene TRBV18 combines with J gene TRBJ1-1; D is uncertain. In germline, CDR1 is KGHSH, CDR2 LQKENI. Trimming removed 0 bases from V and 7 bases from J, with 12 bases in between. The CDR3 is made up of 14 amino acids. The CDR3 region is CASSPPGSRSEAFF. Written as DNA, the CDR3 is TGTGCCAGCTCACCACCGGGCAGTCGAAGTGAAGCTTTCTTT.

The CDR3 reads CASASGQFGGNEQFF. The CDR3 DNA reads TGTGCTAGTGCCTCGGGACAGTTCGGGGGCAATGAGCAGTTCTTC. The J gene is TRBJ2-1, the V gene TRBV12-5; TRBD1 is a possible D gene (7 bases). Trimming stripped 7 bases from V and 6 bases from J, with 19 bases between. The length of the CDR3 is 15 residues. CDR1 is LGHNT, CDR2 FRNRAP, per germline.

The rearrangement links TRBV18 to TRBJ2-7; 9 bases map to TRBD1. Germline-derived CDR1 and CDR2 are KGHSH and LQKENI. The CDR3 contains 15 residues. Germline trimming cut 3 bases from V and 7 bases from J; bases unmatched to any gene: 10. CDR3 coding DNA: TGTGCCAGCTCACCTAGAACAGGGGGCGCCGGGGAGCAGTACTTC. Encoded protein: CASSPRTGGAGEQYF.

V usage is TRBV6-2 or TRBV6-3 and J usage is TRBJ2-4, with TRBD2 identical over 7 bases. From germline, CDR1 is MNHEY and CDR2 SVGEGT. Trimming took 0 bases from V and 3 from J; bases not matched to a gene: 8. The CDR3 is 17 amino acids. The CDR3 bases are TGTGCCAGCAGTTACTCGATGGGAGGGGTGGTCAAAAACATTCAGTACTTC. Amino acid sequence: CASSYSMGGVVKNIQYF.

This chain joins TRBV7-9 and TRBJ2-5; 7 nucleotides agree with TRBD2. Germline CDR1 reads SEHNR; CDR2 reads FQNEAQ (reference sequence). The ends lost 6 bases at V and 1 base at J; junction bases unmatched: 8. The CDR3 is 15 amino acids. The CDR3 reads CASSAGGDLQETQYF. In DNA, the CDR3 is TGTGCCAGCAGTGCTGGGGGGGACCTCCAAGAGACCCAGTACTTC.